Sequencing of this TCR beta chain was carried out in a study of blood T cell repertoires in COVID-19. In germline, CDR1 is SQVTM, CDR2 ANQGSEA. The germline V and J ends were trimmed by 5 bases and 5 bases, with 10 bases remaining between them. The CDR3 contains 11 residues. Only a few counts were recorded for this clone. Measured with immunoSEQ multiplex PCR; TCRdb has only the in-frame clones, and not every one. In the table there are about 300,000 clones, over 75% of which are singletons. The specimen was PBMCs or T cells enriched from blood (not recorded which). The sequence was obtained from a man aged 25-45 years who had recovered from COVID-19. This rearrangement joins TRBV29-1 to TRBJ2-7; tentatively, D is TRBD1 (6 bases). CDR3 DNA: TGCAGCGTTCGTAGGGGGAACGAGCAGTACTTC. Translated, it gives CSVRRGNEQYF.